A selection of T cell receptor beta chains follows, all from one sample in a study of T cells in Graves' hyperthyroidism and ophthalmopathy. MiXCR, applied by TCRdb to the multiplex PCR reads, yields one record per CDR3 protein. The data hold about 570,000 distinct CDR3 sequences, with less than 15% observed a single time. Sequenced material: blood. These receptors originate from a woman aged 40 to 55 with Graves' hyperthyroidism. CDR3s include the opening cysteine and the closing phenylalanine or tryptophan. Each record gives: D gene, clone size, V gene, J gene, CDR3 protein, CDR3 DNA. A D gene is named only where the DNA matches it firmly. The size of a clone is reported for some rows only, either as once, few or many, or as a class for expanded clones.

>TRBD2|NA|TRBV20-1|TRBJ2-1
CSAHGGTGLYNEQFF
TGCAGTGCCCACGGGGGGACGGGACTTTACAATGAGCAGTTCTTC
>TRBD1|NA|TRBV12-3/TRBV12-4|TRBJ2-7
CASSTGTGFRNEQYF
TGTGCCAGCAGTACCGGGACAGGGTTTCGGAACGAGCAGTACTTC
>TRBD2|many|TRBV20-1|TRBJ2-7
CSARDRTSGSIYEQYF
TGCAGTGCTAGAGACCGGACTAGCGGGAGTATTTACGAGCAGTACTTC
>NA|many|TRBV3-1|TRBJ1-6
CASSQDLGRNSPLHF
TGTGCCAGCAGCCAAGATCTGGGGCGTAATTCACCCCTCCACTTT
>TRBD1|many|TRBV10-3|TRBJ2-1
CAISEDRDNEQFF
TGTGCCATCAGCGAAGACAGGGACAATGAGCAGTTCTTC
>NA|NA|TRBV10-3|TRBJ2-3
CAISESGGTDTQYF
TGTGCCATCAGTGAAAGCGGAGGCACAGATACGCAGTATTTT
>NA|many|TRBV6-1|TRBJ2-7
CASSEEITEAYEQYF
TGTGCCAGCAGTGAAGAGATAACAGAGGCCTACGAGCAGTACTTC
>NA|NA|TRBV14|TRBJ2-7
CASSPRALGSSYEQYF
TGTGCCAGCAGCCCAAGGGCATTGGGGAGCTCCTACGAGCAGTACTTC
>NA|few|TRBV12-3/TRBV12-4|TRBJ2-2
CASRGLANSGELFF
TGTGCCTCTCGAGGGCTAGCGAATTCCGGGGAGCTGTTTTTT
>TRBD1|many|TRBV28|TRBJ2-3
CASSSLRGQGLDTQYF
TGTGCCAGCAGCTCCCTAAGGGGACAGGGGTTAGATACGCAGTATTTT
>TRBD2|NA|TRBV7-2|TRBJ2-1
CASSFVLAGGYNEQFF
TGTGCCAGCAGCTTCGTACTAGCGGGAGGGTACAATGAGCAGTTCTTC
>NA|few|TRBV3-1|TRBJ1-3
CASSQEEISGNTIYF
TGTGCCAGCAGCCAAGAAGAAATTTCTGGAAACACCATATATTTT
>TRBD1|many|TRBV5-1|TRBJ1-3
CASSPSGTGISGNTIYF
TGCGCCAGCAGCCCCTCCGGGACAGGGATCTCTGGAAACACCATATATTTT
>TRBD2|NA|TRBV3-1|TRBJ2-7
CASSQITGGNYEQYF
TGTGCCAGCAGCCAAATTACGGGAGGGAACTACGAGCAGTACTTC
>NA|many|TRBV3-1|TRBJ2-1
CASSQDLLTRPYNEQFF
TGTGCCAGCAGCCAAGATCTTTTGACGCGACCCTACAATGAGCAGTTCTTC
>NA|NA|TRBV15|TRBJ1-3
CATSSSPGTGNTIYF
TGTGCCACCAGCAGTTCCCCGGGTACTGGAAACACCATATATTTT
>NA|many|TRBV5-1|TRBJ2-1
CASSQPQGLEQFF
TGCGCCAGCAGCCAACCTCAGGGGCTTGAGCAGTTCTTC
>NA|NA|TRBV5-1|TRBJ2-7
CASSPIGAVDEQYF
TGCGCCAGCAGCCCGATCGGGGCGGTCGACGAGCAGTACTTC
>NA|NA|TRBV29-1|TRBJ2-7
CSVVGDWGEQYF
TGCAGCGTTGTAGGGGACTGGGGCGAGCAGTACTTC
>NA|NA|TRBV9|TRBJ2-1
CASSPGEGTYNEQFF
TGTGCCAGCAGCCCGGGCGAGGGAACCTACAATGAGCAGTTCTTC
>TRBD2|many|TRBV2|TRBJ2-7
CASSAGTSVAYEQYF
TGTGCCAGCAGCGCCGGGACTAGCGTAGCCTACGAGCAGTACTTC
>NA|many|TRBV5-1|TRBJ2-3
CASRSAGGVADTQYF
TGCGCCAGCAGGTCGGCTGGAGGGGTGGCAGATACGCAGTATTTT
>TRBD2|many|TRBV11-2|TRBJ2-7
CASSFYREGTYEQYF
TGTGCCAGCAGCTTCTACCGGGAGGGAACCTACGAGCAGTACTTC
>TRBD2|many|TRBV7-2|TRBJ2-7
CASSSGLAGEEQYF
TGTGCCAGCAGCTCTGGACTAGCGGGAGAAGAGCAGTACTTC
>NA|few|TRBV29-1|TRBJ2-7
CSVVLGGGYEQYF
TGCAGCGTTGTATTGGGTGGAGGTTACGAGCAGTACTTC
>NA|many|TRBV12-3/TRBV12-4|TRBJ2-3
CASSINTDTQYF
TGTGCCAGCAGTATCAACACAGATACGCAGTATTTT
>NA|NA|TRBV20-1|TRBJ1-1
CSARVQGKVEAFF
TGCAGTGCTAGAGTCCAGGGAAAGGTTGAAGCTTTCTTT
>NA|many|TRBV30|TRBJ1-1
CAWRFGGVSTEAFF
TGTGCCTGGAGATTCGGGGGCGTAAGCACTGAAGCTTTCTTT
>NA|few|TRBV5-1|TRBJ2-3
CASSSHVPSTDTQYF
TGCGCCAGCAGCTCCCATGTACCTAGCACAGATACGCAGTATTTT
>TRBD2|many|TRBV12-3/TRBV12-4|TRBJ2-1
CASTTGTSPNEQFF
TGTGCCAGCACCACCGGGACTAGTCCTAATGAGCAGTTCTTC
>TRBD1|many|TRBV28|TRBJ2-5
CASRATGGWETQYF
TGTGCCAGCAGGGCGACAGGGGGGTGGGAGACCCAGTACTTC
>TRBD1|NA|TRBV19|TRBJ1-2
CAANTPGARGPGYGYTF
TGTGCCGCCAACACCCCCGGCGCCAGGGGGCCGGGCTATGGCTACACCTTC
>TRBD1|many|TRBV28|TRBJ1-5
CASSDREGANSNQPQHF
TGTGCCAGCAGTGACAGGGAGGGGGCGAATAGCAATCAGCCCCAGCATTTT
>TRBD2|NA|TRBV20-1|TRBJ2-1
CSAPFNSGLPPEQFF
TGCAGTGCTCCCTTCAATAGCGGGCTACCCCCGGAGCAGTTCTTC
>TRBD2|NA|TRBV19|TRBJ2-3
CASSTSSGRLTDTQYF
TGTGCCAGTAGTACTTCTAGCGGGAGGCTCACAGATACGCAGTATTTT
>NA|many|TRBV10-3|TRBJ1-1
CAISESGLGGAEAFF
TGTGCCATCAGTGAGTCCGGCCTCGGGGGTGCTGAAGCTTTCTTT
>NA|many|TRBV10-3|TRBJ2-6
CAISESSGANVLTF
TGTGCCATCAGTGAGAGCTCTGGGGCCAACGTCCTGACTTTC
>NA|NA|TRBV20-1|TRBJ1-1
CSARAGATEVFF
TGCAGTGCTAGGGCGGGGGCCACTGAAGTTTTCTTT
>TRBD1|many|TRBV7-9|TRBJ1-4
CASSNGQGQNEKLFF
TGTGCCAGCAGCAACGGACAGGGGCAAAATGAAAAACTGTTTTTT
>TRBD2|many|TRBV20-1|TRBJ2-3
CSTGLAGVGGYAQYF
TGCAGCACCGGACTAGCGGGAGTAGGGGGCTACGCGCAGTATTTT